The next 12 T cell receptor beta chains were all read from a single sample in a study of blood T cell repertoires in COVID-19. Data came from immunoSEQ multiplex PCR; TCRdb stores just in-frame clones and leaves some out. Of nearly 300,000 clones listed, roughly 86% are singletons. Sequencing input: PBMCs or T cells enriched from blood (not recorded which). The receptor set was obtained from a woman between 45 and 65 years old who had been exposed to COVID-19.

V gene TRBV4-2 combines with J gene TRBJ2-2; TRBD2 aligns across 12 bases. Trimming removed 4 bases from V and 1 base from J; junction bases left unmatched: 4. CDR1 LGHNA and CDR2 YNFKEQ come from the germline V gene. This CDR3 comprises 17 residues. This chain's CDR3 is CASSRTSGGLNTGELFF. The CDR3 nucleotides are TGTGCCAGCAGCCGAACTAGCGGGGGGTTGAACACCGGGGAGCTGTTTTTT.

This clone was found once. The gene calls are TRBV4-1 and TRBJ1-1; D perhaps matches TRBD1 (5 bases). The CDR3 contains 16 residues. The V end was cut by 4 bases, the J end by 5 bases, with 20 bases between. CDR1 is MGHRA and CDR2 is YSYEKL in the germline V gene. The CDR3 coding sequence is TGCGCCAGCAGCCCCTCTGGGATTACTGGGGGGACTGAAGCTTTCTTT. Its translation: CASSPSGITGGTEAFF.

The chain combines TRBV5-1 with TRBJ2-5; D possibly corresponds to TRBD1 (6 bases). Germline V gives CDR1 SGHRS, CDR2 YFSETQ. V was pared by 2 bases and J by 3 bases, with 11 bases between. The CDR3 has 14 amino acids. CDR3 sequence: CASSFAQGEETQYF. The CDR3 bases are TGCGCCAGCAGCTTTGCACAGGGTGAAGAGACCCAGTACTTC.

The V gene is TRBV28, the J gene TRBJ1-1; D is unclear. Germline V gene sequence: CDR1 MDHEN, CDR2 SYDVKM. Trimming took 2 bases from V and 8 from J, leaving 12 bases between them. CDR3 size: 13 residues. The CDR3 DNA follows: TGTGCCAGCAGTTTAAGGTTCGGCGGGGAAGCTTTCTTT. This encodes CASSLRFGGEAFF.

The genes are TRBV6-5 and TRBJ2-7; 7 nucleotides agree with TRBD1. The germline V gene encodes CDR1 MNHEY and CDR2 SVGAGI. The trim removed 7 bases at V and 2 bases at J, leaving 11 bases unmatched. The CDR3 is made up of 15 amino acids. The CDR3 sequence is CASMQRSGGPYEQYF. The DNA for the CDR3 is TGTGCCAGCATGCAACGGTCAGGGGGTCCCTACGAGCAGTACTTC.

The V call is TRBV19, the J call TRBJ2-7; a weak D match, TRBD2 (5 bases). The CDR3 totals 15 residues. Germline lookup yields CDR1 LNHDA and CDR2 SQIVND (reference sequence). The V end lost 5 bases, the J end lost 0 bases, and 14 bases lay between the germline ends. CDR3 in amino acids: CASSPRSGGSYEQYF. DNA of the CDR3: TGTGCCAGTAGTCCTAGGAGCGGAGGCTCCTACGAGCAGTACTTC.

The J gene is TRBJ2-2, the V gene TRBV5-4; TRBD2 matches 7 bases. Germline V CDR1 and CDR2: SGHNT, YYREEE (reference sequence). This CDR3 region has 16 residues. V shed 1 base, J shed 1 base, and the junction held 4 bases outside the gene matches. This CDR3 is CASSLLGGRNTGELFF. The CDR3 nucleotides read TGTGCCAGCAGCTTGTTGGGGGGGAGGAACACCGGGGAGCTGTTTTTT.

This chain uses TRBV11-2 with TRBJ1-4; the D gene is possibly TRBD1 (6 bases). Germline V gene data show CDR1 as SGHAT and CDR2 as FQNNGV. The CDR3 loop spans 15 amino acids. V was cut by 3 bases and J by 5 bases, with 13 bases left in between. The CDR3 loop reads CASSLGARLNEKLFF. The CDR3, as DNA: TGTGCCAGCAGCTTGGGGGCGAGACTAAATGAAAAACTGTTTTTT.

This sequence joins TRBV7-9 and TRBJ1-2; D gene uncertain. Trimming shortened V by 1 base and J by 3 bases, and 9 bases separated the two germline ends. This CDR3 is built from 14 residues. In germline, CDR1 is SEHNR, CDR2 FQNEAQ (reference sequence). The CDR3 loop reads CASSLGGAYYGYTF. In DNA form, the CDR3 reads TGTGCCAGCAGCTTAGGAGGAGCATACTATGGCTACACCTTC. Full variable domain (rest looked up from reference TRBV7-9 and TRBJ1-2): DTGVSQNPRHKITKRGQNVTFRCDPISEHNRLYWYRQTLGQGPEFLTYFQNEAQLEKSRLLSDRFSAERPKGSFSTLEIQRTEQGDSAMYLCASSLGGAYYGYTFGSGTRLTVV.

This sequence joins TRBV28 and TRBJ1-5; 7 bases are shared with TRBD1. This CDR3 has 15 amino acids. V was pared by 6 bases and J by 3 bases, with 8 bases of the junction left unmatched. Germline-derived CDR1 and CDR2 are MDHEN and SYDVKM. The DNA for the CDR3 is TGTGCCAGCAGACCGGGACAGATGATCAATCAGCCCCAGCATTTT. Residues: CASRPGQMINQPQHF.

V and J are TRBV5-5 and TRBJ2-5; D might be TRBD2 (6 bases). CDR1 is SGHKS, CDR2 YYEKEE, per germline (reference sequence). V lost 0 bases to trimming and J lost 4 bases, with 7 bases between them. The CDR3 is 13 amino acids. The CDR3 sequence is CASSLVRGETQYF. CDR3 sequence (DNA): TGTGCCAGCAGCTTGGTGCGGGGAGAGACCCAGTACTTC. The variable domain in full, with the rest retrieved from reference TRBV5-5 and TRBJ2-5, is DAGVTQSPTHLIKTRGQQVTLRCSPISGHKSVSWYQQVLGQGPQFIFQYYEKEERGRGNFPDRFSARQFPNYSSELNVNALLLGDSALYLCASSLVRGETQYFGPGTRLLVL.

This rearrangement joins TRBV18 to TRBJ1-5; 7 positions agree with TRBD1. Germline CDR1 reads KGHSH; CDR2 reads LQKENI. Unmatched junction bases numbered 4, after V lost 5 bases and J lost 3 bases. This CDR3 is 14 amino acids long. The CDR3 region is CASSRDSSNQPQHF. CDR3 in DNA: TGTGCCAGCTCAAGGGACAGCTCCAATCAGCCCCAGCATTTT.